Here is one T cell receptor (beta chain) with its context. The antigen remains undetermined. The record originates from a study of cytomegalovirus exposure and HLA in healthy donors. Study as a whole: Out of roughly 170 million T cells, an earlier analysis found around 120 million unique TCR beta sequences in total.

Primers for the PCR totalled 60 Vbeta and 13 Jbeta. Only in-frame clones appear in the TCRdb table, and some are missing; sequencing was by immunoSEQ multiplex PCR. This sample carries about 150,000 clones, approximately 80% of them seen once, and the ten largest clones take 3.5% to 5.5%. Broader study findings: There were some public TCRs occurring in many donors, but most TCR sequences were rare. Later analysis identified a missense DCLRE1C variant that was linked to TCR beta V- and J-gene trimming. As a later analysis revealed, most CMV-associated TCR beta chains appeared HLA-restricted.

The CDR3 extends over 16 amino acids. The V gene's germline CDR1 is KGHSH and CDR2 LQKENI. V shed 3 bases, J shed 5 bases, and the junction held 4 bases outside the gene matches. The TCR sequence derives from a woman between 35 and 50 years old in good health and CMV-seropositive. The genes are TRBV18 and TRBJ2-2, with 12 nucleotides matching TRBD2. Material: PBMCs. The CDR3 spells CASSPSTSGGTGELFF. CDR3 sequence (DNA): TGTGCCAGCTCACCTTCGACTAGCGGGGGAACCGGGGAGCTGTTTTTT.